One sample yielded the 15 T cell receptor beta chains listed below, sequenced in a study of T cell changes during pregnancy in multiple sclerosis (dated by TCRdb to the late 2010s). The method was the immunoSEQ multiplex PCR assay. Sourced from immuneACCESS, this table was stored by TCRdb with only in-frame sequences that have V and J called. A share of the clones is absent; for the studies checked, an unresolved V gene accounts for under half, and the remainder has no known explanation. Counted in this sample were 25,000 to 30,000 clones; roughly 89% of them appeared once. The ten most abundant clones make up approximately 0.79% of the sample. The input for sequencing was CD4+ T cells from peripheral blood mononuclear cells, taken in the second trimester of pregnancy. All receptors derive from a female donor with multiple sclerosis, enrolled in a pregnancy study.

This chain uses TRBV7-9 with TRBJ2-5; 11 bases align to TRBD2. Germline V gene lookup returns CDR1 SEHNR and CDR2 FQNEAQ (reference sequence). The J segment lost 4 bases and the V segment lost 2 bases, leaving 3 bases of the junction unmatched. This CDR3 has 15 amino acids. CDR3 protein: CASSLLAGGGETQYF. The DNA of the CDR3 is TGTGCCAGCAGCTTACTAGCGGGGGGAGGAGAGACCCAGTACTTC.

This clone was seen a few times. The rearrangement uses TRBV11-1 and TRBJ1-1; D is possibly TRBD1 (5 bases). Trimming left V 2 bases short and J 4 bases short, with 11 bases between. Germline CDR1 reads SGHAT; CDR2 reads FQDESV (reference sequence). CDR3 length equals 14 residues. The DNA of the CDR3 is TGTGCCAGCAGCTTACCAGGGTTCGGCACTGAAGCTTTCTTT. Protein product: CASSLPGFGTEAFF.

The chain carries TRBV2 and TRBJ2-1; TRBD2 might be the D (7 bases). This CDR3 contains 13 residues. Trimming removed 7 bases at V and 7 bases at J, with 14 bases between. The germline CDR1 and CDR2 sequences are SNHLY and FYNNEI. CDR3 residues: CASTGGGRNEQFF. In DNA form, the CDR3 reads TGTGCCAGCACGGGCGGGGGCCGTAATGAGCAGTTCTTC.

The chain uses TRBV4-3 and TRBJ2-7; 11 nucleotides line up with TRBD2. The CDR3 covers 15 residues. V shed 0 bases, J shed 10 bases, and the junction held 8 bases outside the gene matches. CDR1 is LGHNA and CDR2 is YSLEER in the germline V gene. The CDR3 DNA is TGCGCCAGCAGCCAAGAATATGCTAGCGGGGGGCGTCAGTACTTC. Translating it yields CASSQEYASGGRQYF.

DNA for the CDR3: TGCGCCAGCAGCCGTTACCCCGGGACACCAAATGAAAAACTGTTTTTT. It codes for CASSRYPGTPNEKLFF. The rearrangement joins TRBV4-1 to TRBJ1-4; maybe TRBD1 (6 bases). This CDR3 is built from 16 residues. Germline V gene data show CDR1 as MGHRA and CDR2 as YSYEKL. Between the trimmed V and J ends, which lost 4 bases and 5 bases, there was a span of 17 bases.

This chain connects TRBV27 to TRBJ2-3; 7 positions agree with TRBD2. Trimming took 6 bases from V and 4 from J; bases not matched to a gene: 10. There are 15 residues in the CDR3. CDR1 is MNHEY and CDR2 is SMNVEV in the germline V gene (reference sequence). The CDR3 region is CASSPWGGTPDTQYF. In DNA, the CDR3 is TGTGCCAGCAGCCCCTGGGGGGGGACCCCAGATACGCAGTATTTT.

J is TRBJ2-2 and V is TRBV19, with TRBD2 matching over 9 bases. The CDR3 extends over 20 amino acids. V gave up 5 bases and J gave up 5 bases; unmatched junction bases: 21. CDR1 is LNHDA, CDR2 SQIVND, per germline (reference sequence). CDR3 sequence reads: CASSPRRDVPGGGETGELFF. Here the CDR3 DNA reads TGTGCCAGTAGTCCACGGAGAGATGTTCCGGGCGGGGGGGAGACCGGGGAGCTGTTTTTT.

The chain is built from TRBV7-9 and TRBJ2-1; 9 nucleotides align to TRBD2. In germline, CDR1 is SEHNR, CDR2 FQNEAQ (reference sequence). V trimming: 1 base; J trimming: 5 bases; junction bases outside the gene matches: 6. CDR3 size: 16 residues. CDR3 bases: TGTGCCAGCAGCTTAGGTCTAGCGGGGACCCACAATGAGCAGTTCTTC. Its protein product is CASSLGLAGTHNEQFF.

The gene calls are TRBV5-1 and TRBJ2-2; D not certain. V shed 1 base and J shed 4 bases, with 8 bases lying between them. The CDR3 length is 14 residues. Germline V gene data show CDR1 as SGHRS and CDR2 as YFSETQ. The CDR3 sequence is CASSLSTGTGELFF. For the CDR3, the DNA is TGCGCCAGCAGCTTGTCGACGGGCACCGGGGAGCTGTTTTTT.

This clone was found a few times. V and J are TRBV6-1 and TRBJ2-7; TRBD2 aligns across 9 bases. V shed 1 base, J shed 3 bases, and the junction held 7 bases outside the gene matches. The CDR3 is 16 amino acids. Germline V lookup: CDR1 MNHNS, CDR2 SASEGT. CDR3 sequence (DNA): TGTGCCAGCAGTGAAGTTAGGGCGGGGGGGCACTACGAGCAGTACTTC. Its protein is CASSEVRAGGHYEQYF.

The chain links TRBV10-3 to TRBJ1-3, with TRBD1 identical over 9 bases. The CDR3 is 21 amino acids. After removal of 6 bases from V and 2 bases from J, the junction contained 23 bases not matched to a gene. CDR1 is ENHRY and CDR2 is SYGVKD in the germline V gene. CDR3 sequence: CAIRRSAGTGNPQSPGNTIYF. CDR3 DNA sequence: TGTGCCATCAGACGCTCAGCCGGGACAGGGAACCCCCAGAGTCCTGGAAACACCATATATTTT.

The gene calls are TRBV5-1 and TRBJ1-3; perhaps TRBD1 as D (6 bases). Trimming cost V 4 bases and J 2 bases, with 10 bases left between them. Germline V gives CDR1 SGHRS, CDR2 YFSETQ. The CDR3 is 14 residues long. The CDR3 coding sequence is TGCGCCAGCAGCGAAGGGGGAACTGGAAACACCATATATTTT. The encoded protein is CASSEGGTGNTIYF.

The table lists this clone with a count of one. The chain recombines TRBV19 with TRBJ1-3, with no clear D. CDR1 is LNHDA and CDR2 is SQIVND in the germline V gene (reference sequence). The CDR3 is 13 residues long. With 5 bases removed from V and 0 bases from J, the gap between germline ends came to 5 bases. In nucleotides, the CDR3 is TGTGCCAGTAGTGGGAGCTCTGGAAACACCATATATTTT. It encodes CASSGSSGNTIYF.

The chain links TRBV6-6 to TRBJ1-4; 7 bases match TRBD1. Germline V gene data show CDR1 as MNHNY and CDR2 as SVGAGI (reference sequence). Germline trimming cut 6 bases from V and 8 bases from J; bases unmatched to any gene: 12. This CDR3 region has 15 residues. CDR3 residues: CASRVDREVEEKLFF. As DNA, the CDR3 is TGTGCCAGCAGGGTAGACAGGGAGGTTGAGGAAAAACTGTTTTTT.

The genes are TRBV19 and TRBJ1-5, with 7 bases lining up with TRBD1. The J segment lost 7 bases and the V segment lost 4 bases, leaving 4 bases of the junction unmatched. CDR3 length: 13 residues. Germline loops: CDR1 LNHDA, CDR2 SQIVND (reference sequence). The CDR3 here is CASSNTGVQPQHF. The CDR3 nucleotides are TGTGCCAGTAGTAACACAGGGGTACAGCCCCAGCATTTT. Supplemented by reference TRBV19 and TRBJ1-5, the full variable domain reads DGGITQSPKYLFRKEGQNVTLSCEQNLNHDAMYWYRQDPGQGLRLIYYSQIVNDFQKGDIAEGYSVSREKKESFPLTVTSAQKNPTAFYLCASSNTGVQPQHFGDGTRLSIL.